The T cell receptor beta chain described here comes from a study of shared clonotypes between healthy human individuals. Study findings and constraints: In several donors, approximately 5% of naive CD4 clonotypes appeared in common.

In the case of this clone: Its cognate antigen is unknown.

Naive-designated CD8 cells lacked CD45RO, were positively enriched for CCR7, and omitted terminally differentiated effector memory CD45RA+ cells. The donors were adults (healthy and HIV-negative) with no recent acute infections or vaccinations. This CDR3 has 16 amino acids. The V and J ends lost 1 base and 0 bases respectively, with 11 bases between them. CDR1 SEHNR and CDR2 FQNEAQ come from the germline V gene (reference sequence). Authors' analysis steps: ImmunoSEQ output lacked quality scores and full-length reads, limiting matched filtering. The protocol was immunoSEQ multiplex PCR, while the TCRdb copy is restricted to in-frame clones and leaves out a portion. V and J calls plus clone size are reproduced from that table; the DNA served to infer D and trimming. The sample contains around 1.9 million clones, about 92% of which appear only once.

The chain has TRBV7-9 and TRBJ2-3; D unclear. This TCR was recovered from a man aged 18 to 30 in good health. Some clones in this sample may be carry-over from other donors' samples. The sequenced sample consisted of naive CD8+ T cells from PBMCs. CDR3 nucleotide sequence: TGTGCCAGCAGCTTAGTATCCATGCGGAGCACAGATACGCAGTATTTT. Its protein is CASSLVSMRSTDTQYF.